Listed below are T cell receptor beta chains from one sample, sequenced in a study of beta chain features in type 1 diabetes. The method was immunoSEQ multiplex PCR; TCRdb's version includes in-frame clones alone and lacks a portion of them. The table records hundreds of thousands of clones, roughly 15% of them present only once. Sequencing input: naive CD4+ T cells from blood. Receptors were obtained from a young woman in good health. Each CDR3 is given with its conserved first and last residue. A D gene is named only where the DNA matches it firmly. Only some rows state a clone size, as once, few, many or a class for expanded clones.

D gene	clone size	V gene	J gene	CDR3 DNA	CDR3 protein
-	-	TRBV21-1	TRBJ2-3	TGTGCCAGCAGCAGGGGTCTAGACCCCCCCCACACAGATACGCAGTATTTT	CASSRGLDPPHTDTQYF
-	-	TRBV5-4	TRBJ1-2	TGTGCCAGCAGCTCCCCGGGCCGTTTAGCTAACTATGGCTACACCTTC	CASSSPGRLANYGYTF
-	many	TRBV28	TRBJ2-3	TGTGCCAGCGGTGGAAACACAGATACGCAGTATTTT	CASGGNTDTQYF
-	few	TRBV6-6	TRBJ2-7	TGTGCCAGCAGGCGACTTCTAAGCTCCTACGAGCAGTACTTC	CASRRLLSSYEQYF
TRBD2	-	TRBV7-3	TRBJ2-3	TGTGCCAGCAGCTTAAGGGCGGGAGGGCCTTCAGATACGCAGTATTTT	CASSLRAGGPSDTQYF
TRBD2	-	TRBV7-2	TRBJ2-4	TGTGCCAGCAGCTCCACCTCTCCCGGGGGGACCGTCAAAAACATTCAGTACTTC	CASSSTSPGGTVKNIQYF
TRBD2	-	TRBV5-1	TRBJ2-1	TGCGCCAGCAGCTTGACAAGCGGGGCCTACAATGAGCAGTTCTTC	CASSLTSGAYNEQFF
TRBD1	few	TRBV4-2	TRBJ1-2	TGTGCCAGCAGCTTGGTAGGGACAGACTATGGCTACACCTTC	CASSLVGTDYGYTF
-	few	TRBV9	TRBJ1-2	TGTGCCAGCAGCGTAACTCCGACAGGACTCCGTGGCTACACCTTC	CASSVTPTGLRGYTF
-	-	TRBV7-2	TRBJ2-6	TGTGCCAGCAGCTTATTAGTCACAACCGTCCTGACTTTC	CASSLLVTTVLTF
-	-	TRBV7-2	TRBJ1-2	TGTGCCAGCAGCCCAAACAGGGAGGCGCTCTATGGCTACACCTTC	CASSPNREALYGYTF
-	few	TRBV7-2	TRBJ1-5	TGTGCCAGCAGCTTAGGCGCGGGTTCGTATAGCAATCAGCCCCAGCATTTT	CASSLGAGSYSNQPQHF
-	few	TRBV20-1	TRBJ2-7	TGCGCCACTAGAATGTCCTACGAGCAGTACTTC	CATRMSYEQYF
-	-	TRBV6-6	TRBJ1-5	TGTGCCAGCAGTTACCTTCAGGGGAGGAATCAGCCCCAGCATTTT	CASSYLQGRNQPQHF
TRBD2	-	TRBV28	TRBJ2-7	TGTGCCAGCAGCACAGCGGGAGTTATCTACGAGCAGTACTTC	CASSTAGVIYEQYF
-	-	TRBV7-8	TRBJ2-1	TGTGCCAGCAGCTTAGTGGCCCTAGGCGATGAGCAGTTCTTC	CASSLVALGDEQFF
TRBD1	few	TRBV28	TRBJ1-2	TGTGCCAGCAGTTTGAGGGACAGGAGTTATCATGGCTACACCTTC	CASSLRDRSYHGYTF
TRBD1	-	TRBV6-6	TRBJ1-2	TGTGCCAGCAGCCCCGACAGGGCAGCTAACTATGGCTACACCTTC	CASSPDRAANYGYTF
-	few	TRBV5-4	TRBJ1-1	TGTGCCAGCAGCTTAGGGGCCGGCATGAACACTGAAGCTTTCTTT	CASSLGAGMNTEAFF
TRBD2	few	TRBV11-2	TRBJ2-1	TGTGCCAGCAGTTGGGTGGCGGGAGGGTGGAATGAGCAGTTCTTC	CASSWVAGGWNEQFF
-	few	TRBV7-3	TRBJ2-3	TGTGCCAGCAGCTTAGGGGCAGGGGCAGATACGCAGTATTTT	CASSLGAGADTQYF
-	-	TRBV10-3	TRBJ1-5	TGTGCCATCTCCAACACTCTTCGCCAGCCCCAGCATTTT	CAISNTLRQPQHF
-	-	TRBV6-6	TRBJ1-1	TGTGCCAGCAGTTTGCGACGTCCGATGAACACTGAAGCTTTCTTT	CASSLRRPMNTEAFF
TRBD1	-	TRBV5-4	TRBJ1-5	TGTGCCAGCAGCCAGGGGGGACAGCCCCAGCATTTT	CASSQGGQPQHF
TRBD2	few	TRBV7-3	TRBJ2-2	TGTGCCAGCAGCTCTCCGGGACTAGCGGGCCGCACCGGGGAGCTGTTTTTT	CASSSPGLAGRTGELFF
TRBD2	few	TRBV4-3	TRBJ2-1	TGCGCCAGCAGCCAAGCCGAACTAGCGGGCTCCTACAATGAGCAGTTCTTC	CASSQAELAGSYNEQFF
-	few	TRBV7-8	TRBJ1-5	TGTGCCAGCAGCTTAGCGCCACGTAGCAATCAGCCCCAGCATTTT	CASSLAPRSNQPQHF
-	-	TRBV27	TRBJ1-2	TGTGCCAGCAGTTTTGACTACCGTGGAGCGACTGGTGGCTACACCTTC	CASSFDYRGATGGYTF
TRBD2	-	TRBV7-2	TRBJ2-1	TGTGCCAGCAGCTTTCGACTAGCGGAGTACAATGAGCAGTTCTTC	CASSFRLAEYNEQFF
-	few	TRBV10-3	TRBJ2-3	TGTGCCATCAGTGCGGGCGGGAACAGAGATACGCAGTATTTT	CAISAGGNRDTQYF
-	-	TRBV19	TRBJ1-3	TGTGCCAGTAGTTCCATCGGACAGCGCTCTGGAAACACCATATATTTT	CASSSIGQRSGNTIYF
-	few	TRBV7-3	TRBJ2-2	TGTGCCAGCAGCTCACAAGCGGGCGCCGGGGAGCTGTTTTTT	CASSSQAGAGELFF
-	-	TRBV29-1	TRBJ2-3	TGCAGCGTTGGTCTCTTCGCGGCAGATACGCAGTATTTT	CSVGLFAADTQYF
-	few	TRBV6-6	TRBJ2-1	TGTGCCAGCAGGGACTTATACAATGAGCAGTTCTTC	CASRDLYNEQFF
TRBD2	-	TRBV18	TRBJ2-1	TGTGCCAGCTCACCCGGGACTAGCGACAATGAGCAGTTCTTC	CASSPGTSDNEQFF